The clone carrying this T cell receptor beta chain was seen more than once but under ten times. Its antigen is as yet unknown. cDNA libraries of TCR beta carried unique molecular identifiers. TCRdb re-called the PCR reads through MiXCR, storing one row per CDR3 protein. Counted here are more than 450,000 distinct CDR3 sequences, about 40% occurring once; the ten biggest clones make up around 1.7%. The data stem from a study of post-analysis software for immune sequencing data. Study-wide results and limits: Among 5 or 6 TRBV segments more frequent in patients than controls were TRBV5-6, TRBV5-1 and TRBV20-1.

Trimming removed 5 bases at V and 5 bases at J, with 21 bases between. The CDR3 sequence is 16 residues long. The receptor comes from a girl aged 10-17 years with multiple sclerosis. This chain connects TRBV12-3 or TRBV12-4 to TRBJ1-2, with D unclear. Sequenced: blood. The CDR3 sequence is CASSPLSAGTHYGYTF. As DNA, the CDR3 is TGTGCCAGCAGTCCCCTCTCCGCCGGCACTCATTATGGCTACACCTTC.